In this sample, the clone carrying this T cell receptor beta chain turned up a few times. Its antigen is still unknown. Amplified TCR beta CDR3 regions derived from RNA transcripts. During a first-round RT-PCR of the TCR CDR3, the HTBI primer set was used. MiXCR was run by TCRdb on the multiplex PCR reads, yielding one entry per CDR3 protein. Of 250,000 to 300,000 distinct CDR3 sequences in the sample, more than 14% were seen once. The source of the sample is a study of T cells in Graves' hyperthyroidism and ophthalmopathy. Study-wide points: Within blood appeared most thyroid clonotypes that had expanded above 0.001.

Uncontrolled infections, other autoimmune diseases, pregnancy or lactation led to exclusion of patients. The diagnoses drew upon clinical symptoms, serum thyroxine and TRAb, thyroid ultrasound and orbital computed tomography. The source is a middle-aged woman with Graves' hyperthyroidism that later progressed to Graves' ophthalmopathy. The sequenced sample consisted of blood.

Here the CDR3 DNA reads TGTGCCAGTAGTTATTTAAGACAGTTTAACACTGAAGCTTTCTTT. This translates into CASSYLRQFNTEAFF. The chain is built from TRBV19 and TRBJ1-1, with TRBD1 as a possible D gene (5 bases). CDR3 length: 15 residues. CDR1 and CDR2 (germline): LNHDA, SQIVND (reference sequence). V dropped 5 bases and J dropped 2 bases, with 15 bases sitting between them.